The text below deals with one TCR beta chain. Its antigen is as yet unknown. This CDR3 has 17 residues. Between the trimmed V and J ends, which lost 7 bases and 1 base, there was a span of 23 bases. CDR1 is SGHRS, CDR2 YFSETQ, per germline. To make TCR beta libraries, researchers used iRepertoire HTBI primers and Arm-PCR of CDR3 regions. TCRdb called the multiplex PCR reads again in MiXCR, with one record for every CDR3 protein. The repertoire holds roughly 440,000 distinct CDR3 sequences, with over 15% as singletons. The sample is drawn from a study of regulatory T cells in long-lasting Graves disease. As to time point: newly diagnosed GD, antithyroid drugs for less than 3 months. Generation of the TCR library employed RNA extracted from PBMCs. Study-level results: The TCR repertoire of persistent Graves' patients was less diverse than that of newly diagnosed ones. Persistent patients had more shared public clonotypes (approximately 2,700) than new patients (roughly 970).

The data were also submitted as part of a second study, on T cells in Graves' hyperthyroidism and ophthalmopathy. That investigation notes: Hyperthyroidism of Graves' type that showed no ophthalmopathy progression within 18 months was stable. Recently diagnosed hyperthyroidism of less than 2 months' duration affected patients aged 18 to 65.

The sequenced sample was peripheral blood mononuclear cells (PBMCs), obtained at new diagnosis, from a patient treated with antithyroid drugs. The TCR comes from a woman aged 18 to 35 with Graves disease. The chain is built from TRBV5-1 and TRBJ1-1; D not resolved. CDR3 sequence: CASRPPPTRVTNTEAFF. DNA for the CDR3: TGCGCCAGCCGCCCCCCCCCGACCCGGGTCACGAACACTGAAGCTTTCTTT.